This T cell receptor beta chain emerged from a study of blood T cell repertoires in COVID-19. Across the study: The samples span acute and convalescent COVID-19 from the United States, Italy and Spain.

Profiled with immunoSEQ multiplex PCR; TCRdb holds only in-frame clones, not every one. The repertoire holds approximately 190,000 clones, with 70% to 90% as singletons. This CDR3 is 14 amino acids long. Germline V lookup: CDR1 KGHSH, CDR2 LQKENI. The V gene end was trimmed by 3 bases and the J gene end by 3 bases; junction bases not matched to a gene: 3. The chain links TRBV18 to TRBJ1-2; 8 bases are a match to TRBD1. This clonotype was obtained from a man between 60 and 75 years old with active or convalescent COVID-19. Source material: peripheral blood. The CDR3 loop is CASSPTDRDYGYTF. The CDR3 coding sequence is TGTGCCAGCTCACCGACGGACAGGGACTATGGCTACACCTTC.